This passage covers 24 T cell receptor beta chains from one sample sequenced in a study of T cell repertoires in cytomegalovirus infection. These receptors have no known antigen. TCRdb processed the reads anew with MiXCR; each CDR3 protein has one entry. The sample includes about 770,000 distinct CDR3 sequences, 25% to 35% of them seen just once. Sequencing was performed on cultured CD8+ T cells from PBMCs, taken from culture after CMV antigen stimulation. These receptor sequences come from a human donor in good health (CMV status not recorded). Some clones in this sample may be carry-over from other donors' samples.

This clonotype was found a few times. Relative to the germline gene, one junction end is altered; a read error may explain this. CDR3 sequence (DNA): TGCAGCGCAGGGGTAGGGAACAATGAAGCTTTCTTT. This sequence encodes CSAGVGNNEAFF. The rearrangement links TRBV29-1 to TRBJ1-1; D might be TRBD1 (6 bases). CDR1 is SQVTM and CDR2 is ANQGSEA in the germline V gene. This CDR3 comprises 12 residues.

The V call is TRBV19, the J call TRBJ2-3; D is undetermined. Germline CDR1 reads LNHDA; CDR2 reads SQIVND (reference sequence). CDR3 size: 12 residues. Deletions cut 6 bases from V and 0 bases from J, with 4 bases between. The CDR3 DNA reads as TGTGCCAGTAGAGATAGCACAGATACGCAGTATTTT. Its protein is CASRDSTDTQYF.

The chain has TRBV4-3 and TRBJ1-1, with D perhaps matching TRBD1 (5 bases). The germline V gene has CDR1 LGHNA and CDR2 YSLEER. V gave up 0 bases and J gave up 8 bases, with 10 bases separating them. This CDR3 comprises 13 residues. The CDR3 loop reads CASSQDPGSEAFF. CDR3 nucleotides: TGCGCCAGCAGCCAAGATCCAGGGAGCGAAGCTTTCTTT.

The chain has TRBV20-1 and TRBJ2-3; D gene uncertain. Germline CDR1 DFQATT, CDR2 SNEGSKA (reference sequence). Trimming left V 6 bases short and J 6 bases short, with 10 bases between. The CDR3 runs to 11 residues. The CDR3 loop is CSAGPGDTQYF. CDR3 sequence (DNA): TGCAGTGCCGGGCCCGGGGATACGCAGTATTTT.

This sequence joins TRBV7-9 and TRBJ2-6, with D perhaps TRBD2 (5 bases). Germline CDR1 reads SEHNR; CDR2 reads FQNEAQ (reference sequence). V gave up 6 bases and J gave up 13 bases, with 16 bases separating them. This CDR3 is 13 amino acids long. The CDR3 coding sequence is TGTGCCAGCAGTCTCCGCGGGCCCCAAGTCCTGACTTTC. Protein: CASSLRGPQVLTF.

This clonotype has just a few counts. The chain is built from TRBV19 and TRBJ2-2; 10 nucleotides line up with TRBD1. Trimming removed 3 bases from V and 1 base from J; junction bases left unmatched: 20. Per germline, CDR1 LNHDA and CDR2 SQIVND (reference sequence). This CDR3 spans 22 amino acids. The CDR3 region is CASSIFFGTGAINVKNTGELFF. The CDR3 region has the DNA TGTGCCAGTAGTATCTTTTTTGGGACAGGGGCTATAAACGTCAAGAACACCGGGGAGCTGTTTTTT.

This chain connects TRBV4-1 to TRBJ2-1, with D possibly TRBD1 on 5 matching bases. From germline, CDR1 is MGHRA and CDR2 YSYEKL. V gave up 3 bases and J gave up 6 bases, with 9 bases separating them. This CDR3 has 13 amino acids. CDR3 in amino acids: CASSQSRGNEQFF. In nucleotides, the CDR3 is TGCGCCAGCAGCCAGTCAAGGGGCAATGAGCAGTTCTTC.

The J gene is TRBJ2-3, the V gene TRBV7-2, with D perhaps TRBD1 or TRBD2 (6 bases each). CDR1 and CDR2 from the germline V gene are SGHTA and FQGNSA. The CDR3 is made up of 16 amino acids. Trimming took off 3 bases at V and 6 bases at J, with 19 bases between the two ends. As DNA, the CDR3 is TGTGCCAGCAGCTTTGTCGGGGGCCCCGACTCCGATACGCAGTATTTT. Translated, it gives CASSFVGGPDSDTQYF.

The chain joins TRBV6-1 to TRBJ2-1; the D is unclear. This CDR3 has 16 amino acids. Germline V gene lookup returns CDR1 MNHNS and CDR2 SASEGT. The V and J ends lost 7 bases and 0 bases respectively, with 16 bases between them. CDR3 loop: CASNFFDKSSYNEQFF. The CDR3 DNA sequence: TGTGCCAGCAACTTTTTTGACAAGAGCTCCTACAATGAGCAGTTCTTC.

The chain couples TRBV7-6 to TRBJ2-7, with TRBD1 identical over 7 bases. Germline V gives CDR1 SGHVS, CDR2 FNYEAQ. V was clipped by 5 bases and J by 0 bases; unmatched bases: 13. The CDR3 consists of 17 residues. CDR3 in DNA: TGTGCCAGCAGCCCCTATGGGACAGCCACTAGCTCCTACGAGCAGTACGTC. It translates to CASSPYGTATSSYEQYV.

About this clonotype itself: A junction end diverges from the germline sequence, so it may reflect a read error. V is TRBV6-6 and J is TRBJ1-1, with no clear D. This CDR3 is built from 14 residues. Germline V lookup: CDR1 MNHNY, CDR2 SVGAGI (reference sequence). The CDR3 nucleotides read TGTGCCAGCGGTTACTCGGCCAGGAACACTGAAGCTTTCTTT. Its translation: CASGYSARNTEAFF.

This clonotype was counted many times. CDR3 residues: CASSEDPKLAYTF. The CDR3 DNA reads TGCGCCAGCAGTGAGGACCCAAAATTAGCCTACACCTTC. This rearrangement joins TRBV10-2 to TRBJ1-2; D gene uncertain. Germline lookup yields CDR1 WSHSY and CDR2 SAAADI. There are 13 residues in the CDR3. V lost 2 bases and J 10 bases, leaving 14 bases between the germline ends.

The chain has TRBV7-9 and TRBJ2-2; D is undetermined. The CDR3 consists of 17 residues. The germline V and J ends were trimmed by 8 bases and 2 bases, with 21 bases remaining between them. Germline CDR1 reads SEHNR; CDR2 reads FQNEAQ (reference sequence). The CDR3 sequence: CASVWTDAASNTGELFF. CDR3 bases: TGTGCCAGCGTCTGGACGGACGCTGCATCAAACACCGGGGAGCTGTTTTTT.

This clonotype has a handful of counts. J is TRBJ1-5 and V is TRBV25-1; D gene uncertain. CDR1 and CDR2 from the germline V gene are MGHDK and SYGVNS. The V gene lost 1 base and the J gene lost 3 bases, with 7 bases spanning the gap. This CDR3 comprises 14 residues. The DNA of the CDR3 is TGTGCCAGCAGTGAATCGCCAGACAATCAGCCCCAGCATTTT. Translating it yields CASSESPDNQPQHF.

V usage is TRBV27 and J usage is TRBJ1-4, with D possibly TRBD1 on 5 matching bases. The CDR3 sequence is 15 residues long. Germline V gene lookup returns CDR1 MNHEY and CDR2 SMNVEV (reference sequence). Trimming took 3 bases from V and 8 from J, leaving 16 bases between them. DNA of the CDR3: TGTGCCAGCAGTTTGATCTACAGGTCGGGGGAAAAACTGTTTTTT. It encodes CASSLIYRSGEKLFF.

This clonotype showed up just a few times. The chain carries TRBV9 and TRBJ2-3; no clear D gene. In germline, CDR1 is SGDLS, CDR2 YYNGEE. The CDR3 loop spans 15 amino acids. V dropped 4 bases and J dropped 6 bases, with 18 bases sitting between them. The CDR3 DNA sequence: TGTGCCAGCAGCTCCTCAGGATATCCGTCGGATACGCAGTATTTT. This encodes CASSSSGYPSDTQYF.

In its sample, this clonotype was seen a few times. The chain is built from TRBV12-3 or TRBV12-4 and TRBJ1-6; D unclear. V lost 1 base and J 9 bases, leaving 7 bases between the germline ends. The CDR3 is made up of 13 amino acids. The CDR3 coding sequence is TGTGCCAGCAGTTTAGGAAATAGTTCACCCCTCCACTTT. Translation gives CASSLGNSSPLHF.

The chain uses TRBV2 and TRBJ2-1, with D possibly being TRBD2 (5 bases). The CDR3 consists of 14 residues. The germline V gene encodes CDR1 SNHLY and CDR2 FYNNEI. Trimming pared 4 bases from V and 1 base from J, leaving 8 bases between. CDR3 nucleotide sequence: TGTGCCAGCAGTGGGACTGTGTCCTACAATGAGCAGTTCTTC. Its protein is CASSGTVSYNEQFF. Full variable domain (outside the CDR3, taken from reference TRBV2 and TRBJ2-1): EPEVTQTPSHQVTQMGQEVILRCVPISNHLYFYWYRQILGQKVEFLVSFYNNEISEKSEIFDDQFSVERPDGSNFTLKIRSTKLEDSAMYFCASSGTVSYNEQFFGPGTRLTVL.

This CDR3 is CASSLAAGASRTEAFF. Here the CDR3 DNA reads TGTGCCAGCAGCTTAGCTGCGGGGGCGAGTCGAACTGAAGCTTTCTTT. The chain links TRBV7-9 to TRBJ1-1; D possibly corresponds to TRBD1 (6 bases). The CDR3 covers 16 residues. CDR1 and CDR2 (germline): SEHNR, FQNEAQ (reference sequence). V was trimmed by 0 bases and J by 5 bases, leaving 16 bases between them.

This chain uses TRBV6-1 with TRBJ1-2, with a weak D call TRBD1 (6 bases). CDR3 size: 16 residues. Germline CDR1 MNHNS, CDR2 SASEGT. Between the trimmed V and J ends, which lost 1 base and 5 bases, there was a span of 17 bases. CDR3 amino acids: CASSEDKTGVVYGYTF. The DNA of the CDR3 is TGTGCCAGCAGTGAAGATAAGACAGGAGTCGTTTATGGCTACACCTTC.

CDR3 sequence: CSARDPRGSYNEQFF. In DNA form, the CDR3 reads TGCAGTGCTAGAGATCCGAGGGGGAGCTACAATGAGCAGTTCTTC. The rearrangement uses TRBV20-1 and TRBJ2-1; tentative D call: TRBD1 (6 bases). Germline V gene data show CDR1 as DFQATT and CDR2 as SNEGSKA (reference sequence). The CDR3 spans 15 residues. Trimming took off 0 bases at V and 3 bases at J, with 12 bases between the two ends.

This clonotype was seen more than once but under ten times. This sequence joins TRBV10-3 and TRBJ1-4; TRBD1 agrees at 8 bases. The germline gives CDR1 ENHRY, CDR2 SYGVKD. CDR3 length equals 15 residues. V lost 1 base, J lost 11 bases, and 9 bases stayed unmatched. CDR3 region: CAISEWTGYSRKLFF. The CDR3 DNA is TGTGCCATCAGTGAGTGGACAGGGTATTCAAGGAAACTGTTTTTT.

V is TRBV6-1 and J is TRBJ2-7; weak D call: TRBD1 (7 bases). The CDR3 contains 11 residues. Germline lookup yields CDR1 MNHNS and CDR2 SASEGT. Trimming removed 8 bases at V and 6 bases at J, with 11 bases between. CDR3 residues: CASGGTAEQYV. For the CDR3, the DNA is TGTGCCAGCGGGGGGACAGCCGAGCAGTACGTC.

Ten or more counts support this clonotype. One end of the junction varies from germline; a read error may be responsible. This rearrangement joins TRBV7-6 to TRBJ2-1, with a tentative D call TRBD2 (7 bases). The CDR3 spans 15 residues. Looked up from germline, CDR1 is SGHVS and CDR2 is FNYEAQ. The CDR3 DNA sequence: TGTGCCAGCAGCACAACCCGGGGGGCCAGCAATGAACAGTTCTTC. Encoded protein: CASSTTRGASNEQFF.